This T cell receptor (beta chain) was obtained from a study of T-cell reconstitution after alpha-beta-depleted transplantation in children. CDR3 length: 12 residues. Per germline, CDR1 SEHNR and CDR2 FQNEAQ (reference sequence). Between the trimmed V and J ends, which lost 0 bases and 7 bases, there was a span of 6 bases. Unique molecular identifiers were used to barcode this TCRbeta library. Each CDR3 protein is one row after TCRdb ran MiXCR on the PCR reads. This table holds about 270,000 distinct CDR3 sequences, nearly 10% found once. Sequenced here: PBMCs from the stem cell graft donor, sampled from the stem cell graft. The clonotype comes from a human donor who donated a stem cell graft to a child with SCID. The gene calls are TRBV7-9 and TRBJ1-1; no clear D gene. CDR3 residues: CASSLAGGEAFF. DNA of the CDR3: TGTGCCAGCAGCTTAGCGGGAGGTGAAGCTTTCTTT. Full variable domain (outside the CDR3, taken from reference TRBV7-9 and TRBJ1-1): DTGVSQNPRHKITKRGQNVTFRCDPISEHNRLYWYRQTLGQGPEFLTYFQNEAQLEKSRLLSDRFSAERPKGSFSTLEIQRTEQGDSAMYLCASSLAGGEAFFGQGTRLTVV.